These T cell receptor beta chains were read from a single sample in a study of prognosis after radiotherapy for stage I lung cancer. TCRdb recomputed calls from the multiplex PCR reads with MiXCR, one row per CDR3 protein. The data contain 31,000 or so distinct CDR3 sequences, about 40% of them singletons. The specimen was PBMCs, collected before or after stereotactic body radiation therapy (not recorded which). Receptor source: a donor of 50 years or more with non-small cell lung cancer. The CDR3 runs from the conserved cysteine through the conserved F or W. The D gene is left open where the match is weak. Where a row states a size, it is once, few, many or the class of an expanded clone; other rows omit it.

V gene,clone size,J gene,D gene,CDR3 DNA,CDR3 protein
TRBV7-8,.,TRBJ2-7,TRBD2,TGTGCCAGCAGCAACTACGGGACTAGTTTCCTCGAGCAGTACTTC,CASSNYGTSFLEQYF
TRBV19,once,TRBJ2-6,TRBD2,TGTGCCAGTATTATTCTTACCCCGGGACTAGCTGGGTCCAACGTCCTGACTTTC,CASIILTPGLAGSNVLTF
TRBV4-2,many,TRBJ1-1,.,TGTGCCAGCAGCCAAGGAGGGGGAAGGGACACGAACACTGAAGCTTTCTTT,CASSQGGGRDTNTEAFF
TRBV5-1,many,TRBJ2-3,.,TGCGCCAGCAGCGCCCCTGGAGCCCTCGACACAGATACGCAGTATTTT,CASSAPGALDTDTQYF
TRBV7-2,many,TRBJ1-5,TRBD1,TGTGCCAGCAGCTTGGATCGGACAGGGGAGCAGCCCCAGCATTTT,CASSLDRTGEQPQHF
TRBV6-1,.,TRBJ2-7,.,TGTGCCAGCAGAGGGCAGAGCTCCTACGAGCAGTACTTC,CASRGQSSYEQYF
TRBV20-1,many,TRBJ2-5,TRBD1,TGCAGTGCTAGAGATGGGACAGCGAAAGAGACCCAGTACTTC,CSARDGTAKETQYF
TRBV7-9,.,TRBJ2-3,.,TGTGCCAGCATAGGGGGTGATACGCAGTATTTT,CASIGGDTQYF
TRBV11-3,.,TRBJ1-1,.,TGTGCCAGCAGCTTTAGGGGACGGGAAGCTTTCTTT,CASSFRGREAFF
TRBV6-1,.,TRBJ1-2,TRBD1,TGTGCCAGCAGTGAGGAGAAAGGGGGCGGAGGCTACACCTTC,CASSEEKGGGGYTF
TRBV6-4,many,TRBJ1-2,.,TGTGCCAGCAGCCCGTCGGGGGGGACGGCGTTTGGCTACACCTTC,CASSPSGGTAFGYTF
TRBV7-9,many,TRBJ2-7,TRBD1,TGTGCCAGCAGCTTTGGACAGGGCGGCGAGCAGTACTTC,CASSFGQGGEQYF